The present T cell receptor (beta chain) was sequenced within a study of blood T cell repertoires in COVID-19. Study details: Italy, Spain and the United States were the sources of the convalescent and acute COVID-19 samples. In each case, the material was cDNA or gDNA derived from T cells, B-cell-depleted T cells, or PBMCs.

This clone was observed a single time. Original data processing: Estimation of nucleated cell counts relied on the amplification of reference gene primers. Profiled with immunoSEQ multiplex PCR; TCRdb holds only in-frame clones, not every one. V and J calls and clone size are those listed in that table; D and trimming were worked out from the DNA. The sample contains around 180,000 clones, around 72% of which appear only once. V was clipped by 2 bases and J by 9 bases, with 17 bases between them. The CDR3 loop spans 16 amino acids. Germline values: CDR1 MNHEY, CDR2 SMNVEV (reference sequence). This TCR was sampled from a woman at least 80 years old with acute or convalescent COVID-19. This chain connects TRBV27 to TRBJ1-6; no definite D call. Specimen: peripheral blood. CDR3 sequence reads: CASSLLSGSLGSPLHF. Written as DNA, the CDR3 is TGTGCCAGCAGTTTACTCTCGGGGAGCCTGGGTTCACCCCTCCACTTT.